This T cell receptor (beta chain) was recovered during a study of blood T cell repertoires in COVID-19. Study at large: Samples representing acute and convalescent COVID-19 were sourced from the United States, Italy and Spain. PBMCs, B-cell-depleted T cells, or T cells were the source of the cDNA or gDNA that made up the material.

Germline lookup yields CDR1 LNHDA and CDR2 SQIVND (reference sequence). The V gene end was trimmed by 6 bases and the J gene end by 1 base; junction bases not matched to a gene: 10. CDR3 length equals 16 residues. Seattle researchers signed up patients amid active infection and tracked them longitudinally. Original handling: Amplification of reference gene primers provided the estimated nucleated cell counts. The protocol was immunoSEQ multiplex PCR, while the TCRdb copy is restricted to in-frame clones and leaves out a portion. V, J and clone size are taken as reported in that table, and D and trimming were inferred from the DNA itself. The top ten clones hold around 2.2% of a sample with 250,000 to 300,000 clones, just over 90% of them seen once.

The source material was peripheral blood. The receptor comes from a woman aged 30 to 39 with COVID-19, enrolled during active disease. V is TRBV19 and J is TRBJ1-1; TRBD1 agrees at 8 bases. CDR3: CASSPFGQGWNTEAFF. CDR3 nucleotides: TGTGCCAGTAGCCCCTTCGGACAGGGCTGGAACACTGAAGCTTTCTTT.